This T cell receptor beta chain comes out of a study of blood T cell repertoires in COVID-19. In germline, CDR1 is LGHDT, CDR2 YNNKEL (reference sequence). V lost 4 bases to trimming and J lost 2 bases; unmatched junction nucleotides: 9. This CDR3 is 17 amino acids long. Original processing notes: It was from reference gene primer amplification that nucleated cell counts were estimated. Sequencing used immunoSEQ multiplex PCR; TCRdb keeps in-frame clones, though not all of them. V and J calls and clone size are as listed in that table; D and trimming were resolved from the DNA. The sample has about 190,000 clones, 75% to 90% seen once.

Specimen: peripheral blood. The receptor comes from a man aged 35-49 years with acute or convalescent COVID-19. V and J are TRBV3-1 (or the pseudogene TRBV3-2) and TRBJ1-2; 11 bases fit TRBD1. CDR3 nucleotides: TGTGCCAGCAGCCCCGTTCCGGGACAGGGGGGAAACTATGGCTACACCTTC. Translated: CASSPVPGQGGNYGYTF.